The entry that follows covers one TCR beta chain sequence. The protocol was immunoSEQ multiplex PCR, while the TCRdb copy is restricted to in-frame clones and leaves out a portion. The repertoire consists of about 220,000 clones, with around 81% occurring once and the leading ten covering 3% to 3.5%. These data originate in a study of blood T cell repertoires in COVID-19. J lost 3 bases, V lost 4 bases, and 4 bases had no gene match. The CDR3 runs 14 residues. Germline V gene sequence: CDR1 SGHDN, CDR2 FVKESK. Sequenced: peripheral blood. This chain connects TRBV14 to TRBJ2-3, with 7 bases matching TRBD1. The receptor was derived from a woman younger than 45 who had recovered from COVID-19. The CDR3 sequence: CASSPDRVTDTQYF. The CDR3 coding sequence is TGTGCCAGCAGCCCCGACAGGGTTACAGATACGCAGTATTTT.